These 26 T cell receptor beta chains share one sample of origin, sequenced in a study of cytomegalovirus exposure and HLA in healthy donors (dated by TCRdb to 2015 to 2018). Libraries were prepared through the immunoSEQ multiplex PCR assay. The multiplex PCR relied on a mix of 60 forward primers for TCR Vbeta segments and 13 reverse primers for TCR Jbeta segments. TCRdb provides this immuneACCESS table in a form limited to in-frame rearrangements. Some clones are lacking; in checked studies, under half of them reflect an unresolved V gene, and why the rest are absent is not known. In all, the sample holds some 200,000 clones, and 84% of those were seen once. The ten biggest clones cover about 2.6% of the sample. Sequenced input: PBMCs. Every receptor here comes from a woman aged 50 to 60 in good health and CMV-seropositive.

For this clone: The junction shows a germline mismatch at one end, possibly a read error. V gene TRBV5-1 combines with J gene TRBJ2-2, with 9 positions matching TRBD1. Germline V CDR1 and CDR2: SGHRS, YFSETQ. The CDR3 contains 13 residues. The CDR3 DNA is TGCGCCAGTGGACAGGGGAACGCCGGGGAGCTGTTTTTT. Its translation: CASGQGNAGELFF.

In DNA form, the CDR3 reads TGTGCCAGCGACCGGGACAGGGCATTTAGGGTTGGCTACACCTTC. Translating it yields CASDRDRAFRVGYTF. The chain carries TRBV28 and TRBJ1-2; 9 bases are a match to TRBD1. Looked up from germline, CDR1 is MDHEN and CDR2 is SYDVKM. V lost 8 bases and J lost 7; bases outside the gene matches: 14. The CDR3 runs to 15 residues.

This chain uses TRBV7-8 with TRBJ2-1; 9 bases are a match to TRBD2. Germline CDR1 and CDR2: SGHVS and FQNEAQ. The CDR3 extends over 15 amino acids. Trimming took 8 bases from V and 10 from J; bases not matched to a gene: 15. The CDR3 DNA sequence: TGTGCCAGCGGGGGCAGCGGGGGGCCGGGTCAGGAGCAGTTCTTC. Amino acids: CASGGSGGPGQEQFF. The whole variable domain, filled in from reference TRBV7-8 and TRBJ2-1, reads GAGVSQSPRYKVAKRGQDVALRCDPISGHVSLFWYQQALGQGPEFLTYFQNEAQLDKSGLPSDRFFAERPEGSVSTLKIQRTQQEDSAVYLCASGGSGGPGQEQFFGPGTRLTVL.

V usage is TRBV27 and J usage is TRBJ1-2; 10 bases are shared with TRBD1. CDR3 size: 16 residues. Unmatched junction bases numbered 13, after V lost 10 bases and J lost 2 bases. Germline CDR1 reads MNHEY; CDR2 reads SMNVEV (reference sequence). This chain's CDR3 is CATRPGQGQGNYGYTF. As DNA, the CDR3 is TGTGCCACCCGACCGGGACAGGGGCAAGGCAACTATGGCTACACCTTC.

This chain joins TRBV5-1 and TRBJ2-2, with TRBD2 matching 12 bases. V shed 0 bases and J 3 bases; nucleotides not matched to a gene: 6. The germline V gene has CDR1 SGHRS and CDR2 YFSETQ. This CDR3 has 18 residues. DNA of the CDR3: TGCGCCAGCAGCTTGGCCGAACTAGCGGGGGGATACACCGGGGAGCTGTTTTTT. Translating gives CASSLAELAGGYTGELFF. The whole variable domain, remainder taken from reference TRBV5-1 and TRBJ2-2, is KAGVTQTPRYLIKTRGQQVTLSCSPISGHRSVSWYQQTPGQGLQFLFEYFSETQRNKGNFPGRFSGRQFSNSRSEMNVSTLELGDSALYLCASSLAELAGGYTGELFFGEGSRLTVL.

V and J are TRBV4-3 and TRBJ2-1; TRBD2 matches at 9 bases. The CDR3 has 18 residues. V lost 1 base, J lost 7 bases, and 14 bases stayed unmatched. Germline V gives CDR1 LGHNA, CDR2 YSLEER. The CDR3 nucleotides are TGCGCCAGCAGCCAAGGAGGGGGGCGGGGGGGCGTCTGGAATGAGCAGTTCTTC. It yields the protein CASSQGGGRGGVWNEQFF.

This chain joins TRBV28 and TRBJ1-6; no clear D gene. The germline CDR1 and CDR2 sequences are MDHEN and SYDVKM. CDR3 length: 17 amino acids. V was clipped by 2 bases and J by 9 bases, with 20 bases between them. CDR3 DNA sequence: TGTGCCAGCAGTTTAATCGGTGGGGTAAACCGGGGTTCACCCCTCCACTTT. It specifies CASSLIGGVNRGSPLHF.

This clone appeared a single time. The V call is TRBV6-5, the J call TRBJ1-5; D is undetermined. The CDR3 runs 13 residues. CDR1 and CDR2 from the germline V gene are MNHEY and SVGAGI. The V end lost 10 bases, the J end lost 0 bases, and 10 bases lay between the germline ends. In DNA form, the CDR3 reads TGTGCCACCCGGGGAGGTAGCAATCAGCCCCAGCATTTT. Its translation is CATRGGSNQPQHF.

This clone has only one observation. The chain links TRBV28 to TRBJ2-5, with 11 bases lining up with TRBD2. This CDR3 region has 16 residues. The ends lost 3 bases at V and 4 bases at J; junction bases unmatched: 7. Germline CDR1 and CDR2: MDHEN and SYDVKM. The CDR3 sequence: CASSLPLAGGAETQYF. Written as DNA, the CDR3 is TGTGCCAGCAGTTTGCCCTTAGCGGGGGGGGCAGAGACCCAGTACTTC.

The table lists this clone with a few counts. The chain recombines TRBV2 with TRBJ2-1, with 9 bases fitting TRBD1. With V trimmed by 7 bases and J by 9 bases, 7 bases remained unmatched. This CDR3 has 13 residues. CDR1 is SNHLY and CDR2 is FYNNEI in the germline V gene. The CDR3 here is CASIRTGAGEQFF. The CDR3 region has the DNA TGTGCCAGCATAAGGACAGGGGCCGGTGAGCAGTTCTTC.

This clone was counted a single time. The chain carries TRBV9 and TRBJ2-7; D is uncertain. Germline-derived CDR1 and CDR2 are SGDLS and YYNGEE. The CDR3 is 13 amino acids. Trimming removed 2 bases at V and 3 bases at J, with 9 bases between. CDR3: CASSVAGNYEQYF. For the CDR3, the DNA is TGTGCCAGCAGCGTGGCAGGTAACTACGAGCAGTACTTC.

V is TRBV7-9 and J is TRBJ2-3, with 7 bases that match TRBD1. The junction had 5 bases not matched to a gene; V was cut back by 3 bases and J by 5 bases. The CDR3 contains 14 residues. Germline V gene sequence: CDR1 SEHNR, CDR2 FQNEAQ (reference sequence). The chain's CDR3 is CASSFSQGVDTQYF. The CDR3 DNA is TGTGCCAGCAGCTTTTCCCAGGGGGTAGATACGCAGTATTTT.

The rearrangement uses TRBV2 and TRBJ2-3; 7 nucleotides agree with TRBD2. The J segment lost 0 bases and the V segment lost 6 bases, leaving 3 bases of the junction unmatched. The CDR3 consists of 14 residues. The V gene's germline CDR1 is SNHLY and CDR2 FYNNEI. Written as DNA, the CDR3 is TGTGCCAGCAGGAAGACTAGCAGCACAGATACGCAGTATTTT. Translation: CASRKTSSTDTQYF.

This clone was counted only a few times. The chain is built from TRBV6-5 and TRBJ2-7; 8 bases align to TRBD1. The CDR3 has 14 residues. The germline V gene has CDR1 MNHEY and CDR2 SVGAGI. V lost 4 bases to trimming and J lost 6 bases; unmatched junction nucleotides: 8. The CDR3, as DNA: TGTGCCAGCAGTTTCCCCGGGACAGGAGTCGAGCAGTACTTC. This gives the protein CASSFPGTGVEQYF.

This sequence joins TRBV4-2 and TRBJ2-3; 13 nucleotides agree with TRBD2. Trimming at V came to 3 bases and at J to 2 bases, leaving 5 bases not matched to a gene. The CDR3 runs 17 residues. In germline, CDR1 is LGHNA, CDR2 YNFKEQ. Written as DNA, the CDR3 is TGTGCCAGCAGCCAGGCGACTAGCGGGGGGTTCACAGATACGCAGTATTTT. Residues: CASSQATSGGFTDTQYF.

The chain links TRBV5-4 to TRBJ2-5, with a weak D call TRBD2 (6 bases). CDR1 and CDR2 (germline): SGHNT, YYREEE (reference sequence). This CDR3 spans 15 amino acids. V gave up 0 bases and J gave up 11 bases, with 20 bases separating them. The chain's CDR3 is CASSLEGSRGIEQYF. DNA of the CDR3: TGTGCCAGCAGCTTGGAGGGCAGCCGGGGGATTGAGCAGTACTTC.

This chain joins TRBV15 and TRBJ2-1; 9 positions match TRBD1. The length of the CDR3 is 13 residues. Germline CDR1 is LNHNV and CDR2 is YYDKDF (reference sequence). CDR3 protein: CATGGAEYNEQFF. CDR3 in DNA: TGTGCGACAGGGGGGGCAGAATACAATGAGCAGTTCTTC.

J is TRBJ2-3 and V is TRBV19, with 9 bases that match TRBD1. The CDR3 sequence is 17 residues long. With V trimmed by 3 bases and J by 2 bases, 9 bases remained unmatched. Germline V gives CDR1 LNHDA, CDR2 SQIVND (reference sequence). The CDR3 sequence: CASSILTGGRITDTQYF. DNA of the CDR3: TGTGCCAGTAGTATTCTTACAGGGGGCCGGATCACAGATACGCAGTATTTT.

The CDR3 protein is CASSTGVRQPQHF. The DNA for the CDR3 is TGTGCCAGTAGCACAGGGGTGCGACAGCCCCAGCATTTT. The chain links TRBV19 to TRBJ1-5, with TRBD1 matching over 7 bases. V gave up 6 bases and J gave up 7 bases; unmatched junction bases: 6. The CDR3 sequence is 13 residues long. Germline loops: CDR1 LNHDA, CDR2 SQIVND (reference sequence).

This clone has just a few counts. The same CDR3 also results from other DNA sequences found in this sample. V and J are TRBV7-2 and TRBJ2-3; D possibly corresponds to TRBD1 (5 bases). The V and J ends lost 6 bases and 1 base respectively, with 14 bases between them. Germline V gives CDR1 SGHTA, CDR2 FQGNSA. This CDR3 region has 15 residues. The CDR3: CASSPDSLGTDTQYF. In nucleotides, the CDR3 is TGTGCCAGCAGTCCCGACAGTTTAGGCACAGATACGCAGTATTTT. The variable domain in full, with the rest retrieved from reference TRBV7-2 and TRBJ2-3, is GAGVSQSPSNKVTEKGKDVELRCDPISGHTALYWYRQSLGQGLEFLIYFQGNSAPDKSGLPSDRFSAERTGGSVSTLTIQRTQQEDSAVYLCASSPDSLGTDTQYFGPGTRLTVL.

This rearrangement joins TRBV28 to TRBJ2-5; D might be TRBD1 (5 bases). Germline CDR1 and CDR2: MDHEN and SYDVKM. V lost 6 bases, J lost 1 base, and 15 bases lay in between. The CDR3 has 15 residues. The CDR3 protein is CASRINPDSQETQYF. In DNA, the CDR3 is TGTGCCAGCAGAATCAACCCCGACAGCCAAGAGACCCAGTACTTC.

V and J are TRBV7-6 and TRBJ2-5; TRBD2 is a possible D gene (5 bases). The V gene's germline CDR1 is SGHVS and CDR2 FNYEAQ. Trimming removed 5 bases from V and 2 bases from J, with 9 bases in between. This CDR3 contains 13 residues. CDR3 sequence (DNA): TGTGCCAGCAGCCATGGGAGTCAAGAGACCCAGTACTTC. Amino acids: CASSHGSQETQYF.

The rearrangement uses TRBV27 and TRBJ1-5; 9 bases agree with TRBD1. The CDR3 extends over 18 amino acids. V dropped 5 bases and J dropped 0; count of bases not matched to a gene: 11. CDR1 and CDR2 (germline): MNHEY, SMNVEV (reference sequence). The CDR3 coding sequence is TGTGCCAGCAGTCCCGGGGAGGGACAGGGTTTTAGCAATCAGCCCCAGCATTTT. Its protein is CASSPGEGQGFSNQPQHF.

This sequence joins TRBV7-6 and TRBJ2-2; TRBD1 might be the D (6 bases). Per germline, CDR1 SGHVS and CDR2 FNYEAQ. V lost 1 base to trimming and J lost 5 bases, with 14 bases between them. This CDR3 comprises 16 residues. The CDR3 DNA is TGTGCCAGCAGCTTAGAATGGGGGCCAACAACCGGGGAGCTGTTTTTT. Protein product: CASSLEWGPTTGELFF.

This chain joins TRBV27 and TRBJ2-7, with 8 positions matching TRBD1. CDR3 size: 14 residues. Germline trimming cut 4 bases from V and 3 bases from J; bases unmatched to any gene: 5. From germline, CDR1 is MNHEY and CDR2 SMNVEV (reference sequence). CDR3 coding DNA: TGTGCCAGCAGTTCCTCCGGACAGGGCTACGAGCAGTACTTC. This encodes CASSSSGQGYEQYF.

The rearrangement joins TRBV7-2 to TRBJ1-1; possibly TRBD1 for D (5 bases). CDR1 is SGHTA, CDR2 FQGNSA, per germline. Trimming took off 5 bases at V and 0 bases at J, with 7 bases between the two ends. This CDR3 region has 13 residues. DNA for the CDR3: TGTGCCAGCAGCCGACAGTTGAACACTGAAGCTTTCTTT. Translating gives CASSRQLNTEAFF.